Below, one T cell receptor beta chain is given with its context. This receptor's antigen is unknown. These data come from a study of cytomegalovirus exposure and HLA in healthy donors (dated by TCRdb to 2017 to 2019). About the study as a whole: In an earlier analysis of fewer than 750 of the donors, around 290 Gb of sequence data and 90 million to 120 million unique TCR beta sequences from some 170 million T cells were reported. Approximately 300 gigabases of sequencing data and around 90 million unique TCR sequences made up an early release that covered around 640 HLA-typed donors. Of the approximately 400 genotyped donors, around 81% fell in the genetic ancestry cluster associated with self-reported Caucasian donors. The study aimed to test whether cataloging public T cell receptors could reveal signatures of past pathogen exposure. The study profiled the T cell repertoires of about 720 subjects by immunosequencing and related them to cytomegalovirus serostatus. Besides the first cohort of roughly 700 subjects, a separate validation cohort made up of roughly 130 different subjects was used. To predict cytomegalovirus infection status, the study combined high-throughput TCR immunosequencing, statistical association of individual TCRs with disease status, and machine learning. A later analysis re-analyzed previously published TCR beta repertoires from 600 to 850 donors and added high-resolution HLA genotyping to study TCR occurrence patterns. The later analysis used no new phenotypic data to find candidate immune exposures, relying instead on TCR beta sequences and their occurrence across donors. An earlier analysis of roughly 580 of the donors used high-throughput TCR beta sequencing to judge whether each TCR beta V gene segment behaved as functional or pseudogenic. Donor age, sex, ethnicity and CMV serostatus were collected together with the repertoire data. In a later genetic analysis, genome-wide SNP genotypes for about three fifths of the roughly 670 donors were used, and that subset was treated as a discovery cohort. Every discovery cohort repertoire had been produced on one sequencing platform. HLA typing covered class I and class II loci at four-digit resolution. The number of typed donors differed by locus: roughly 620-630 for A, B, C, DRB1 and DQB1; approximately 530 for DQA1; about 600 for DPA1; and approximately 450 for DPB1. Roughly five DR-DQ haplotypes were handled as single units for association and clustering, since linkage in the cohort was strong. Among a few hundred genotyped donors of the cohort, an average of around 240,000 unique TCR beta nucleotide sequences were sequenced per donor, roughly 20% of them non-productive.

As encoded in the germline V gene (reference sequence), CDR1 is MNHEY while CDR2 is SMNVEV. Inclusive of the bounding cysteine and phenylalanine, the CDR3 is 14 residues long. Just CDR3 DNA is preserved here, 42 bases in frame from base 1. The junction shows trimming of 6 bases on V and 3 bases on J, plus 14 bases between the germline ends. Overall study results and their limits: While some public TCRs were present in many individuals, most TCR sequences turned up only very rarely across donors. The study listed 164 TCR beta chains as associated with cytomegalovirus. Strong co-occurrence of HLA alleles, especially DR and DQ, made assigning TCR associations to individual alleles difficult. The authors suggested that the approach could potentially be generalized to other disease states and immunological phenotypes. At a false discovery rate of 0.05, a later analysis linked some 18,000 TCR beta sequences to specific HLA alleles. Several of the top co-occurrence clusters appeared to be linked to parvovirus B19, influenza, CMV and Epstein-Barr virus, according to a later analysis. Because some donors lacked HLA typing at each locus, the association tests relied only on the typed subset. In this cohort, only TCR beta chains were sequenced, and detectable features were limited by the absence of alpha or paired-chain data. A later genetic analysis reported fewer N-insertions in productive TCRs among donors in an Asian-associated ancestry cluster than the roughly 640-donor mean. Linkage disequilibrium might explain the correlated functional status among segregating V segments, but an unknown experimental factor could not be ruled out. A further reported finding was that TCR beta sequences accurately predicted the HLA-A and HLA-B alleles for most subjects in the first cohort. According to a later analysis, most CMV-associated TCR beta chains appeared to be HLA-restricted, and the HLA associations seemed to be driven largely by CMV exposure. Cytomegalovirus status was reported to be diagnosed by the classifier with high specificity and sensitivity in both the original and validation cohorts. According to a later analysis, TCR association rates differed among HLA loci, with DRB1 alleles showing the most associated TCRs and HLA-C alleles showing the fewest. Sequencing depth was assumed to be roughly uniform across donors in the presence/absence analyses, though that assumption may not hold. In a later analysis, HLA-associated TCR beta chains were found to be more clonally expanded and to have lower generation probabilities than equally common non-associated chains. Some IMGT-functional V segments, including TRBV6-2 and TRBV6-3, could not be told apart with the 87-base-pair reads, so those segments were excluded. Over 15 rarely observed V segments, including chromosome 9 orphons, were excluded from the earlier analysis of approximately 500 of the donors because counts were too low. A few of the identified cytomegalovirus-associated TCR beta chains were confirmed in vitro to be specific for cytomegalovirus antigens. For the cohort, immune exposure information was limited to CMV serostatus. In an earlier analysis of approximately 590 of the donors, most TCR beta V segments appeared in productive rearrangements about 87% or about 30% of the time, broadly matching IMGT annotations. The sequencing pipeline was judged likely to have produced a cluster of highly shared sequence variants as a technical artifact. A later genetic analysis associated a missense DCLRE1C variant with V-gene and J-gene trimming of TCR beta chains, and an independent cohort replicated the association.

The cohort was made up of approximately 670 healthy bone marrow donors. At the time of sampling, every cohort member was nominally healthy, though immune exposures that went unrecorded were likely present. The donor tested CMV seronegative and was one of the 352 seronegative cohort members. Each donor provided a peripheral blood sample, and peripheral blood mononuclear cells were used for TCR beta sequencing. Genomic DNA extraction from the blood cell samples was performed with the Qiagen DNeasy Blood Extraction Kit. Library prep was done by the immunoSEQ multiplex PCR assay. For the multiplex PCR, a mixture combining 60 forward primers for TCR Vbeta segments and 13 reverse primers for TCR Jbeta segments was used. The CDR3 region of rearranged TCR beta genes was amplified from genomic DNA with a multiplex PCR assay. The Illumina HiSeq System was used to sequence the amplified TCR beta libraries as 87-base-pair reads. Per the original workflow: In a later analysis, some 80 million unique TCR beta chains were counted across the roughly 670 repertoires, and around 10 million of these chains were shared by at least two donors. To remove PCR and sequencing errors, raw reads were error-corrected and collapsed into unique sequences using a nearest-neighbor algorithm that merged closely related sequences. To assign V, D and J gene segments, CDR3 sequences were aligned to IMGT reference sequences. For a sequence to be retained, at least a six-nucleotide match to both a V gene segment and a J gene segment was required. Rearrangements were classified as productive when the CDR3 lacked stop codons and remained in frame with V and J, and all other rearrangements were classified as non-productive. CDR3 was defined according to IMGT convention as the region running from the second conserved V-encoded cysteine to the conserved J-encoded phenylalanine. In an earlier analysis of just under 600 of the donors, sequences lacking an unambiguous match to a single V gene segment were excluded. An earlier analysis of 500 to 700 of the donors classified V segments as functional when productive rearrangements were above 56.7% and as segregating when the standard deviation between donors was above 5%. To diagnose cytomegalovirus status from the catalog of TCR beta chain sequences, a statistical classification framework was built. V and J gene assignment, in a later analysis, came from comparing TCR nucleotide sequences with IMGT/GENE-DB human TR gene sequences. In a later analysis, CDR3 sequences and most-parsimonious VDJ recombination scenarios were assigned using the TCRdist pipeline. In a later analysis, each TCR beta chain was defined by its CDR3 amino acid sequence together with its V-gene family, and reads without a unique V-gene family were excluded. As a way to deal with suspected cross-contamination and a sequencing artifact, a later analysis dropped over 550 nucleotide sequences that were highly shared and had low generation probability. A later analysis calculated a clonal expansion index for each public chain from normalized within-repertoire ranks of inferred template counts. In a later analysis, generation probabilities were computed with a VDJ recombination model fitted to out-of-frame rearrangements, and the resulting probabilities were checked against IGoR. In a later analysis, hypergeometric tests were used to score TCR-TCR, TCR-HLA and TCR-CMV co-occurrence, with a repertoire-size bias correction applied to TCR pairs. A later analysis estimated false discovery rates by permuting HLA or CMV assignments 20 times. In a later analysis, co-occurring TCRs were grouped with DBSCAN, and TCRdist sequence similarity was added when clustering was performed within HLA-allele-positive subsets. Co-occurrence clustering excluded repertoires with fewer than 30,000 or more than 120,000 public chains, plus five with anomalous nucleotide sharing. The table comes from immuneACCESS by way of TCRdb, which keeps in-frame sequences with V and J called. Part of the clones is missing from these tables; in studies checked, under half for an unresolved V gene and the rest for unknown reasons. V, J and clone size reflect that table, while D and trimming were determined from the DNA. The table for this sample shows 130,000 or so clones. The ten largest make up over 2% of the sample.

The sequenced material came from PBMCs. The sequence links TRBV27 to TRBJ1-1, with an unclear D gene assignment. The sequence came from a woman younger than 30 in good health and CMV-seronegative. DNA sequence: TGTGCCAGCAGACTGAGGAGGAGTGACACTGAAGCTTTCTTT. The encoded protein is CASRLRRSDTEAFF.